This TCR beta chain was sequenced for a study of cytomegalovirus exposure and HLA in healthy donors. The study, taken as a whole, reports: Most TCR beta V segments were productive about 90% or about 30% of the time in an earlier analysis.

Comments on this clone: What it binds is not known.

The PCR had 60 Vbeta and 13 Jbeta primers. Produced via immunoSEQ multiplex PCR; TCRdb's table is partial and in-frame only. The sample records some 140,000 clones, 60% to 85% being singletons. CDR3 length equals 15 residues. Germline V gives CDR1 MNHNY, CDR2 SVGAGI (reference sequence). Between the trimmed V and J ends, which lost 8 bases and 8 bases, there was a span of 19 bases. The source of this sequence is a woman between 40 and 50 years old in good health and CMV-seronegative. V usage is TRBV6-6 and J usage is TRBJ1-6; D may be TRBD1 (6 bases). The specimen sequenced was PBMCs. CDR3 amino acids: CASRNVRDMDSPLHF. Here the CDR3 DNA reads TGTGCCAGCCGGAACGTTCGGGACATGGATTCACCCCTCCACTTT.